The 26 T cell receptor beta chains listed next were all sequenced from one sample in a study of identical twins (dated by TCRdb to the mid-2010s). Library generation was performed with 5' RACE. The data were produced on an Illumina HiSeq 2000. Using fastp at Q25 and MiXCR, TCRdb reprocessed the public reads and kept productive beta chains. Merged by CDR3 protein, the rows form single entries marked with the most common genes and DNA. The sample records under 300,000 distinct CDR3 sequences, over 5% of which are singletons. Roughly 14% of the sample is held by the ten biggest clonotypes. The same sample was also studied in work on T cells expressing NK-cell markers.

Sequenced input: CD8+ T cells sorted from blood. These receptors originate from a woman younger than 30 in good health.

The sample holds a few counts of this clonotype. The rearrangement links TRBV25-1 to TRBJ2-5; 8 bases align to TRBD1. Germline lookup yields CDR1 MGHDK and CDR2 SYGVNS. This CDR3 region has 15 residues. V shed 6 bases and J 5 bases; nucleotides not matched to a gene: 11. The CDR3, as DNA: TGTGCCAGCAGCCAATACAGGGGGGAAGGGGAGACCCAGTACTTC. It encodes CASSQYRGEGETQYF.

There are a few counts of this clonotype. The genes are TRBV9 and TRBJ2-1; no clear D. Trimming took 3 bases from V and 7 from J, leaving 11 bases between them. This CDR3 spans 13 amino acids. Germline V CDR1 and CDR2: SGDLS, YYNGEE. The CDR3, as DNA: TGTGCCAGCAGCGCCCCCTTGGAGAATGAGCAGTTCTTC. Translating gives CASSAPLENEQFF.

This clonotype was picked up a small number of times. The chain recombines TRBV6-1 with TRBJ1-1, with D perhaps matching TRBD1 (5 bases). V dropped 6 bases and J dropped 3 bases, with 14 bases sitting between them. The CDR3 consists of 14 residues. From germline, CDR1 is MNHNS and CDR2 SASEGT. CDR3 sequence reads: CASSHLGGDTEAFF. DNA of the CDR3: TGTGCCAGCAGCCATCTCGGGGGGGACACTGAAGCTTTCTTT.

A few counts support this clonotype. The CDR3 loop reads CASSVEGLYEQYF. The CDR3 DNA sequence: TGTGCCAGCAGTGTCGAGGGGTTGTACGAGCAGTACTTC. The V and J genes are TRBV25-1 and TRBJ2-7, with D perhaps being TRBD1 or TRBD2 (5 bases each). Deletions cut 4 bases from V and 4 bases from J, with 11 bases between. The CDR3 loop spans 13 amino acids. Germline V gives CDR1 MGHDK, CDR2 SYGVNS.

This clonotype has more than one count but fewer than ten. The J gene is TRBJ1-2, the V gene TRBV6-1, with D perhaps TRBD1 (6 bases). V lost 3 bases to trimming and J lost 2 bases, with 13 bases between them. The CDR3 spans 15 residues. Looked up from germline, CDR1 is MNHNS and CDR2 is SASEGT. CDR3 nucleotide sequence: TGTGCCAGCAGTGATCTTGCAGGGGAAAACTATGGCTACACCTTC. Residues: CASSDLAGENYGYTF.

This clonotype was recorded at least ten times. The gene calls are TRBV12-3 or TRBV12-4 and TRBJ2-5; TRBD2 is a possible D gene (6 bases). The CDR3 runs 16 residues. The V end lost 6 bases, the J end lost 0 bases, and 17 bases lay between the germline ends. The CDR3 spells CASSPTTGGNQETQYF. In nucleotides, the CDR3 is TGTGCCAGCAGCCCTACCACAGGAGGGAACCAAGAGACCCAGTACTTC.

This clonotype was found many times. V is TRBV7-8 and J is TRBJ2-1; 7 nucleotides align to TRBD2. The trim removed 1 base at V and 6 bases at J, leaving 6 bases unmatched. The germline V gene has CDR1 SGHVS and CDR2 FQNEAQ. CDR3 size: 15 residues. Here the CDR3 DNA reads TGTGCCAGCAGCTTAGATCCTAGCGGCCCCAATGAGCAGTTCTTC. It specifies CASSLDPSGPNEQFF.

This clonotype has at least ten counts. This chain uses TRBV12-3 or TRBV12-4 with TRBJ1-2, with 7 nucleotides matching TRBD1. V shed 5 bases, J shed 8 bases, and the junction held 5 bases outside the gene matches. This CDR3 spans 12 amino acids. Here the CDR3 reads CASSKGAGGYTF. For the CDR3, the DNA is TGTGCCAGCAGTAAGGGGGCTGGAGGCTACACCTTC.

The table lists this clonotype with a few counts. The chain carries TRBV27 and TRBJ1-2; no reliable D call. V was cut by 3 bases and J by 4 bases, with 18 bases left in between. CDR1 and CDR2 (germline): MNHEY, SMNVEV (reference sequence). The CDR3 is 16 amino acids. Here the CDR3 DNA reads TGTGCCAGCAGTTTTAATGGCGGCCAGGACGTCTATGGCTACACCTTC. Protein sequence: CASSFNGGQDVYGYTF.

Ten or more counts support this clonotype. The rearrangement links TRBV29-1 to TRBJ2-7, with D perhaps given as TRBD1 or TRBD2 (5 bases each). CDR1 and CDR2 from the germline V gene are SQVTM and ANQGSEA. V was pared by 6 bases and J by 2 bases, with 11 bases between. The CDR3 is 12 residues long. The chain's CDR3 is CSVRDGTYEQYF. The DNA for the CDR3 is TGCAGCGTCCGGGACGGAACCTACGAGCAGTACTTC.

The genes are TRBV6-5 and TRBJ2-1, with unresolved D. The germline V gene encodes CDR1 MNHEY and CDR2 SVGAGI. V lost 2 bases to trimming and J lost 5 bases, with 16 bases between them. This CDR3 has 16 residues. CDR3 region: CASSYRDLRHNNEQFF. The DNA for the CDR3 is TGTGCCAGCAGTTACCGTGACCTCCGACACAACAATGAGCAGTTCTTC.

A few counts support this clonotype. V and J are TRBV3-1 and TRBJ2-3; TRBD2 might be the D (5 bases). The CDR3 runs 16 residues. Germline V gene lookup returns CDR1 LGHDT and CDR2 YNNKEL (reference sequence). The V gene lost 0 bases and the J gene lost 0 bases, with 10 bases spanning the gap. CDR3 sequence: CASSQEWETSTDTQYF. CDR3 DNA: TGTGCCAGCAGCCAAGAATGGGAGACTAGCACAGATACGCAGTATTTT.

This chain links TRBV9 with TRBJ2-3; 13 positions agree with TRBD2. CDR1 SGDLS and CDR2 YYNGEE come from the germline V gene. V lost 2 bases and J lost 5; bases outside the gene matches: 5. CDR3 length: 16 amino acids. The CDR3 sequence: CASSVYGLAGEDTQYF. The CDR3 DNA follows: TGTGCCAGCAGCGTCTACGGACTAGCGGGAGAAGATACGCAGTATTTT.

V is TRBV15 and J is TRBJ2-1; D is unclear. Deletions cut 0 bases from V and 8 bases from J, with 14 bases between. Germline loops: CDR1 LNHNV, CDR2 YYDKDF (reference sequence). This CDR3 spans 15 amino acids. CDR3 in amino acids: CATSRDRALVDEQFF. The CDR3 DNA is TGTGCCACCAGCAGAGATAGGGCCTTAGTCGATGAGCAGTTCTTC. Filled out from reference TRBV15 and TRBJ2-1, the complete variable domain reads DAMVIQNPRYQVTQFGKPVTLSCSQTLNHNVMYWYQQKSSQAPKLLFHYYDKDFNNEADTPDNFQSRRPNTSFCFLDIRSPGLGDTAMYLCATSRDRALVDEQFFGPGTRLTVL.

This clonotype came up many times. The V call is TRBV7-9, the J call TRBJ2-5; D is unresolved. Deletions cut 1 base from V and 2 bases from J, with 8 bases between. Germline CDR1 is SEHNR and CDR2 is FQNEAQ (reference sequence). CDR3 length: 14 residues. CDR3 bases: TGTGCCAGCAGCTTAGAAGAGACTCAAGAGACCCAGTACTTC. Translating gives CASSLEETQETQYF.

This clonotype has just a few counts. V is TRBV9 and J is TRBJ2-7; the match to TRBD1 covers 7 bases. The V segment lost 0 bases and the J segment 0 bases; nucleotides outside the gene matches: 6. There are 16 residues in the CDR3. The V gene's germline CDR1 is SGDLS and CDR2 YYNGEE. As DNA, the CDR3 is TGTGCCAGCAGCGTAGACGGGGACAGTCCCTCCTACGAGCAGTACTTC. Residues: CASSVDGDSPSYEQYF.

This clonotype has more than one count but fewer than ten. This rearrangement joins TRBV7-9 to TRBJ2-7; TRBD1 aligns across 8 bases. Germline V gene lookup returns CDR1 SEHNR and CDR2 FQNEAQ (reference sequence). The CDR3 spans 13 residues. V trimming: 5 bases; J trimming: 4 bases; junction bases outside the gene matches: 4. This CDR3 reads CASSHDRGYEQYF. The CDR3 DNA follows: TGTGCCAGCAGCCACGACAGGGGTTACGAGCAGTACTTC.

CDR3 sequence: CASSYRQGARNEQFF. CDR3 DNA sequence: TGTGCCAGCAGTTACCGGCAGGGGGCTCGGAATGAGCAGTTCTTC. V is TRBV6-2 or TRBV6-3 and J is TRBJ2-1; 8 bases align to TRBD1. This CDR3 has 15 residues. Germline loops: CDR1 MNHEY, CDR2 SVGEGT. The junction had 7 bases not matched to a gene; V was cut back by 2 bases and J by 7 bases.

This clonotype occurred a few times. The rearrangement joins TRBV10-3 to TRBJ2-3; 10 bases are a match to TRBD2. Germline V CDR1 and CDR2: ENHRY, SYGVKD. The V and J ends lost 2 bases and 7 bases, in that order; junction bases with no gene match: 9. This CDR3 contains 16 residues. The CDR3 region has the DNA TGTGCCATCAGTGAGCCCGGACTAGCGGACCTATATACGCAGTATTTT. It is translated as CAISEPGLADLYTQYF.

This clonotype was detected many times. V gene TRBV12-3 or TRBV12-4 combines with J gene TRBJ2-2, with a weak D call TRBD1 (5 bases). The V end was cut by 6 bases, the J end by 2 bases, with 13 bases between. The CDR3 has 15 amino acids. DNA of the CDR3: TGTGCCAGCAGCCGGTCAGGGCATAACACCGGGGAGCTGTTTTTT. Protein: CASSRSGHNTGELFF.

The chain has TRBV5-1 and TRBJ2-3; D is unresolved. The V end was cut by 1 base, the J end by 2 bases, with 5 bases between. CDR1 is SGHRS and CDR2 is YFSETQ in the germline V gene. CDR3 length: 13 residues. The CDR3 sequence: CASSLTVTDTQYF. In DNA form, the CDR3 reads TGCGCCAGCAGCTTGACGGTCACAGATACGCAGTATTTT.

A few counts support this clonotype. The chain recombines TRBV3-1 with TRBJ2-1; TRBD1 matches at 7 bases. In germline, CDR1 is LGHDT, CDR2 YNNKEL (reference sequence). CDR3 length: 14 amino acids. Germline trimming cut 6 bases from V and 5 bases from J; bases unmatched to any gene: 7. The CDR3 region is CASSTTGTDNEQFF. The CDR3 nucleotides read TGTGCCAGCAGTACTACCGGGACAGACAATGAGCAGTTCTTC.

The rearrangement joins TRBV28 to TRBJ2-7; either TRBD1 or TRBD2 may fit D (5 bases each). The length of the CDR3 is 14 residues. Trimming took off 7 bases at V and 6 bases at J, with 19 bases between the two ends. CDR1 MDHEN and CDR2 SYDVKM come from the germline V gene. CDR3: CASNGRKGDVEQYF. CDR3 coding DNA: TGTGCCAGCAACGGGCGGAAAGGGGACGTCGAGCAGTACTTC.

This chain joins TRBV5-5 and TRBJ2-3; D unclear. With 4 bases removed from V and 4 bases from J, the gap between germline ends came to 7 bases. The V gene's germline CDR1 is SGHKS and CDR2 YYEKEE (reference sequence). This CDR3 has 12 residues. The CDR3 DNA reads as TGTGCCAGCAGCCAATTCGCAGATACGCAGTATTTT. It specifies CASSQFADTQYF.

This clonotype occurred a few times. This rearrangement joins TRBV5-1 to TRBJ2-5; 8 nucleotides align to TRBD2. Germline V lookup: CDR1 SGHRS, CDR2 YFSETQ. Trimming took 2 bases from V and 1 from J; bases not matched to a gene: 1. CDR3 length: 14 residues. Here the CDR3 DNA reads TGCGCCAGCAGCTTAAGCGGGGGCCAAGAGACCCAGTACTTC. Translated, it gives CASSLSGGQETQYF.

Many counts were recorded for this clonotype. This rearrangement joins TRBV6-6 to TRBJ1-4, with no clear D. The germline V gene has CDR1 MNHNY and CDR2 SVGAGI (reference sequence). The V end lost 2 bases, the J end lost 3 bases, and 1 base lay between the germline ends. The CDR3 has 12 amino acids. In DNA, the CDR3 is TGTGCCAGCAGTTACCCTAATGAAAAACTGTTTTTT. Protein product: CASSYPNEKLFF.